This passage covers 3 T cell receptor beta chains from one sample sequenced in a study of T cell responses to AZD1222 COVID-19 vaccine. Libraries were prepared by immunoSEQ multiplex PCR; TCRdb keeps only in-frame clonotypes and omits some of them. The profile shows 120,000 to 150,000 clones, approximately 90% of them singletons. This material consisted of peripheral blood, taken 28 days after the second AZD1222 dose. The receptors were gathered from an adult who received the AZD1222 COVID-19 vaccine.

The chain has TRBV4-1 and TRBJ1-2; D might be TRBD1 (5 bases). With 0 bases removed from V and 4 bases from J, the gap between germline ends came to 12 bases. The CDR3 is 15 residues long. Germline V gene sequence: CDR1 MGHRA, CDR2 YSYEKL. The CDR3, as DNA: TGCGCCAGCAGCCAAGATGCAACAGGATCCTATGGCTACACCTTC. Protein: CASSQDATGSYGYTF.

This chain joins TRBV27 and TRBJ2-7; D remains unclear. Per germline, CDR1 MNHEY and CDR2 SMNVEV (reference sequence). The CDR3 contains 13 residues. The ends were cut back, 2 bases at V and 3 bases at J, with 8 bases in the middle. The CDR3 region has the DNA TGTGCCAGCAGTTTAGTCCTAGGCTACGAGCAGTACTTC. Translated: CASSLVLGYEQYF.

The chain joins TRBV4-2 to TRBJ1-1; D is unresolved. Germline-derived CDR1 and CDR2 are LGHNA and YNFKEQ. Trimming removed 1 base from V and 4 bases from J, with 28 bases in between. This CDR3 spans 20 amino acids. Here the CDR3 reads CASSQALFYSLSRRSTEAFF. The CDR3 DNA sequence: TGTGCCAGCAGCCAAGCTCTTTTTTACAGCCTAAGTCGACGGAGCACTGAAGCTTTCTTT.